This T cell receptor beta chain is drawn from a study of shared clonotypes between healthy human individuals. Study-level points and caveats: Clonotypes shared by all four donors outscored non-shared clonotypes in generation probability. The study drew on few donors, limiting represented genetic and exposure-history diversity.

Of note for this clone: Its specificity is unknown.

Naive CD8 cells were CD45RO-negative, positively selected for CCR7, excluding terminally differentiated effector memory CD45RA+ cells. Per the germline V gene, CDR1 is SGHTA and CDR2 is FQGNSA. The CDR3 length is 12 residues. Trimming pared 1 base from V and 5 bases from J, leaving 3 bases between. Genomic DNA per cell subset filled all wells of several immunoSEQ plates. Sequencing used immunoSEQ multiplex PCR; TCRdb keeps in-frame clones, though not all of them. This table has about 590,000 clones, about 95% appearing once. The sample comprised naive CD8+ T cells sorted from blood. The chain recombines TRBV7-2 with TRBJ1-3; D gene unclear. The origin of this receptor is a woman aged 25 to 39 in good health. The CDR3: CASSLDRNTIYF. The CDR3 bases are TGTGCCAGCAGCTTAGATCGAAACACCATATATTTT.